This is a list of T cell receptor beta chains from one sample in a study of blood T cell repertoires in COVID-19. Method: immunoSEQ multiplex PCR; TCRdb's copy keeps in-frame clones and lacks some. The data show 200,000 to 250,000 clones, 87% seen once. Source material: peripheral blood. The receptor source for this set is a woman younger than 35 who had recovered from COVID-19. Each CDR3 is given with its conserved first and last residue. A D gene is named only where the DNA matches it firmly. Clone size appears in some rows only: once, few, many, or a class for an expanded clone.

clone_size	j_call	d_call	v_call	cdr3_nt	cdr3_aa
.	TRBJ2-2	TRBD2	TRBV2	TGTGCCAGCAGGGGACTAGTGGTCGGGGAGCTGTTTTTT	CASRGLVVGELFF
.	TRBJ2-7	TRBD2	TRBV7-2	TGTGCCAGCAGCAGCCCGGGACTAGCGGGAGCGTCCTACGAGCAGTACTTC	CASSSPGLAGASYEQYF
.	TRBJ1-1	TRBD1	TRBV9	TGTGCCAGCAGCGCGGGACAGGAAGCTTTCTTT	CASSAGQEAFF
once	TRBJ2-5	TRBD2	TRBV5-4	TGTGCCAGCAGCTTGGATCTCCGGACTAGCGGAGAGACCCAGTACTTC	CASSLDLRTSGETQYF
.	TRBJ2-7	TRBD1	TRBV11-2	TGTGCCAGCAGCTTAGGACAGGGTGTCGAGCAGTACTTC	CASSLGQGVEQYF
.	TRBJ1-5	TRBD1	TRBV28	TGTGCCAGCAGGCTTGACAGGGTCAATCAGCCCCAGCATTTT	CASRLDRVNQPQHF
.	TRBJ1-2	.	TRBV24-1	TGTGCCACCAGCTCCCCAGTGGCGGCGGGCTACACCTTC	CATSSPVAAGYTF
.	TRBJ2-1	.	TRBV27	TGTGCCAGCAGTCCGGACCTAACCGGCGGGAATGAGCAGTTCTTC	CASSPDLTGGNEQFF
.	TRBJ2-1	.	TRBV9	TGTGCCAGCACTCAGAGTAGCGGCATATACAATGAGCAGTTCTTC	CASTQSSGIYNEQFF
.	TRBJ2-5	.	TRBV7-8	TGTGCCAGCAGCTCCCGGTCCCACCGGGACACCCAAGAGACCCAGTACTTC	CASSSRSHRDTQETQYF
few	TRBJ2-7	.	TRBV7-6	TGTGCCAGCAGCCCTCAAGGGACTGATTCCTACGAGCAGTACTTC	CASSPQGTDSYEQYF
.	TRBJ2-7	TRBD2	TRBV2	TGTGCCAGCATCGGACTAAGACTAGCAGGCTCCTACGAGCAGTACTTC	CASIGLRLAGSYEQYF
.	TRBJ2-1	TRBD2	TRBV7-6	TGTGCCAGCAGGCACTCTAGCGGGAGTCACAATGAGCAGTTCTTC	CASRHSSGSHNEQFF
.	TRBJ1-3	.	TRBV9	TGTGCCAGCAGCGTAGAGGAGGGTAGGACTGGAAACACCATATATTTT	CASSVEEGRTGNTIYF
.	TRBJ2-7	.	TRBV7-2	TGTGCCAGCAGCCATAGCAGCTACGAGCAGTACTTC	CASSHSSYEQYF
.	TRBJ2-6	.	TRBV18	TGTGCCAGCTCGCACCACGGAGGTGCAGGTTCTGGGGCCAACGTCCTGACTTTC	CASSHHGGAGSGANVLTF
.	TRBJ2-3	.	TRBV12-3/TRBV12-4	TGTGCCAGCAGTTTATACCCGGGGGTTACGCAGTATTTT	CASSLYPGVTQYF
.	TRBJ2-3	TRBD2	TRBV4-3	TGCGCCAGCAGCCAATCAGGACTAGATGTAGATACGCAGTATTTT	CASSQSGLDVDTQYF
once	TRBJ1-4	TRBD1	TRBV6-5	TGTGCCAGCACCAGGACAGGGGGATTTAATGAAAAACTGTTTTTT	CASTRTGGFNEKLFF
.	TRBJ1-2	.	TRBV12-3/TRBV12-4	TGTGCCAGCAGTATTGGACAGGGCTACACCTTC	CASSIGQGYTF
.	TRBJ2-1	TRBD2	TRBV4-1	TGCGCCAGCAGCCAGACGGGACTAGCGGCCATTTACAATGAGCAGTTCTTC	CASSQTGLAAIYNEQFF
once	TRBJ2-5	.	TRBV7-9	TGTGCCAGCAGCCCCGTAGAGACCCAGTACTTC	CASSPVETQYF
.	TRBJ2-1	.	TRBV6-5	TGTGCCAGTAGCCAGGAGGAGGGGTCCTACAATGAGCAGTTCTTC	CASSQEEGSYNEQFF
once	TRBJ1-6	.	TRBV5-1	TGCGCCAGCAGCTTGTCCCCAGGGTTCAGCTCCTATAATTCACCCCTCCACTTT	CASSLSPGFSSYNSPLHF
once	TRBJ1-1	.	TRBV3-1/TRBV3-2	TGTGCCAGCAGCCAAGTTCCCGACGGGCTGTCCGGGAGGGCTTTCTTT	CASSQVPDGLSGRAFF
once	TRBJ2-2	TRBD1	TRBV28	TGTGCCAGCAGTTTCGGGACAGGGTTATCGGGGGAGCTGTTTTTT	CASSFGTGLSGELFF
.	TRBJ2-3	TRBD2	TRBV27	TGTGCCAGCAGTTTGGTAGCGGGAGCGTCAGATACGCAGTATTTT	CASSLVAGASDTQYF
.	TRBJ2-1	TRBD1	TRBV19	TGTGCCAGTAGTAAAACAGGGGGCGTCTTCAATGAGCAGTTCTTC	CASSKTGGVFNEQFF
.	TRBJ2-7	TRBD1	TRBV4-3	TGCGCCAGCAGCCAAGGGACAGGCGGCGACTACGAGCAGTACTTC	CASSQGTGGDYEQYF
.	TRBJ2-5	.	TRBV19	TGTGCCAGTAAGGGCAGGGAAGGGGAGACCCAGTACTTC	CASKGREGETQYF
.	TRBJ2-1	.	TRBV12-2	TGTGCAAGTCGCTTAGTAGCGGGGTCATACAATGAGCAGTTCTTC	CASRLVAGSYNEQFF
.	TRBJ2-7	.	TRBV7-6	TGTGCCAGCAGTTCCTGGACTGGAGGTATCCATCACTACGAGCAGTACTTC	CASSSWTGGIHHYEQYF
.	TRBJ2-7	TRBD1	TRBV11-3	TGTGCCAGCAGCCGGGACAGTAGCTCCTACGAGCAGTACTTC	CASSRDSSSYEQYF
.	TRBJ1-2	TRBD1	TRBV9	TGTGCCAGCAGCAAGACAGGGGGCGCATATGGCTACACCTTC	CASSKTGGAYGYTF
.	TRBJ2-3	.	TRBV15	TGTGCCACCAGCAGAGATACAGGGATATTGACAGATACGCAGTATTTT	CATSRDTGILTDTQYF
.	TRBJ1-1	TRBD1	TRBV19	TGTGCCAGTAGTACCGACAGGGCCGGTCCTGAAGCTTTCTTT	CASSTDRAGPEAFF
.	TRBJ2-7	TRBD2	TRBV4-1	TGCGCCAGCAGGCGTTATATTTTCGGGCGGGAGGGCCCCCACGAGCAGTACTTC	CASRRYIFGREGPHEQYF
.	TRBJ2-1	.	TRBV27	TGTGCCAGCAGTCTTGGAACCGGGACTCCCCAGTTCTTC	CASSLGTGTPQFF
.	TRBJ1-2	TRBD1	TRBV6-5	TGTGCCAGCAGTTCGGGACAGGGGGCTACGGGCTACACCTTC	CASSSGQGATGYTF
.	TRBJ2-5	TRBD1	TRBV7-2	TGTGCCAGCAGCTTAGATGCGGGGACAGGAAAGACCCAGTACTTC	CASSLDAGTGKTQYF
few	TRBJ1-2	.	TRBV6-1	TGTGCCAGCAGTGAAGCGGCACAGTCCTACTATGGCTACACCTTC	CASSEAAQSYYGYTF
medium-sized	TRBJ1-1	TRBD1	TRBV7-6	TGTGCCAGCAGCTTCGGGACAGGCGAAGGAAACACTGAAGCTTTCTTT	CASSFGTGEGNTEAFF
.	TRBJ1-3	.	TRBV6-5	TGTGCCAGCAGTCCGGACAGAAGCTCTGGAAACACCATATATTTT	CASSPDRSSGNTIYF
.	TRBJ2-3	TRBD2	TRBV7-2	TGTGCCAGCAGCTTACCCTATTGGACTAGTGATACGCAGTATTTT	CASSLPYWTSDTQYF
.	TRBJ2-1	TRBD2	TRBV14	TGTGCCAGCAGCCCACTAGCGGGAGGTTACAATGAGCAGTTCTTC	CASSPLAGGYNEQFF
.	TRBJ2-7	.	TRBV10-3	TGTGCCATCAGTGGGGGGCTAGCCGGTCTAAACGAGCAGTACTTC	CAISGGLAGLNEQYF
once	TRBJ1-5	TRBD1	TRBV25-1	TGTGCCAGCAGTGGGGACAGAAGCGATCAGCCCCAGCATTTT	CASSGDRSDQPQHF
.	TRBJ2-7	.	TRBV19	TGTGCCAGTAGTATCGCACAGGGCAACTACGAGCAGTACTTC	CASSIAQGNYEQYF
once	TRBJ1-4	TRBD1	TRBV19	TGTGCCAGTAGTCCGAGGGACAGGAAACTGTTTTTT	CASSPRDRKLFF
.	TRBJ2-2	TRBD2	TRBV18	TGTGCCAGCTCAGCGAGACTAGCGGCGAACACCGGGGAGCTGTTTTTT	CASSARLAANTGELFF
.	TRBJ2-2	TRBD1	TRBV5-1	TGCGCCAGCAGCTTGGCCAAAGGAACAGGGGGCCAATCCTCGAACACCGGGGAGCTGTTTTTT	CASSLAKGTGGQSSNTGELFF
.	TRBJ2-7	TRBD2	TRBV4-1	TGCGCCAGCAGCCAAGGGGGCGGGAGTGGGTACGAGCAGTACTTC	CASSQGGGSGYEQYF
.	TRBJ2-7	.	TRBV5-1	TGCGCCAGCAGCGCCGACTTCTACGAGCAGTACTTC	CASSADFYEQYF
.	TRBJ1-4	TRBD1	TRBV28	TGTGCCAGCAGTGACCCCGGGACAGCTAATGAAAAACTGTTTTTT	CASSDPGTANEKLFF
.	TRBJ1-5	.	TRBV6-6	TGTGCCAGCAGTTCCCGTCAGCCCCAGCATTTT	CASSSRQPQHF